This T cell receptor beta chain originates from a study of shared clonotypes between healthy human individuals. This CDR3 has 12 residues. The germline CDR1 and CDR2 sequences are SQVTM and ANQGSEA. The material for each subset, its genomic DNA, was split evenly across several immunoSEQ plates. How the authors handled the data: ImmunoSEQ output held junction-only sequences without quality scores, so filtering differed. Sequenced by immunoSEQ multiplex PCR; TCRdb stores in-frame clones only, minus some. D and trimming come from the DNA, and the V and J calls and clone size come from that table. The table shows some 2.4 million clones, with approximately 93% occurring only once.

This sequence originates from a young man in good health. Some clones in this sample may be carry-over from other donors' samples. The sample consisted of naive CD4+ T cells from PBMCs. Documented subset: CD45RA+ positively selected. This chain uses TRBV29-1 with TRBJ1-1, with D possibly being TRBD1 (5 bases). The CDR3 reads CSVGGKYTEAFF. CDR3 in DNA: TGCTCGGTGGGGGGGAAGTACACTGAAGCTTTCTTT.